Each of the 2 T cell receptor beta chains below was sequenced from the same sample in a study of blood T cell repertoires in COVID-19. Generated by immunoSEQ multiplex PCR, the TCRdb table keeps only in-frame clones and is missing some. In the table there are more than 150,000 clones, around 94% of which are singletons. Sequenced sample: peripheral blood. These receptors all stem from a man between 25 and 39 years old with COVID-19, enrolled during active disease.

The chain joins TRBV11-2 to TRBJ2-5, with TRBD2 as a possible D gene (5 bases). V was shortened by 3 bases and J by 7 bases, with 18 bases between the two germline ends. CDR1 is SGHAT, CDR2 FQNNGV, per germline. The CDR3 length is 15 residues. CDR3 region: CASSFPPYGEGTQYF. The CDR3 nucleotides read TGTGCCAGCAGCTTCCCCCCTTATGGCGAGGGGACCCAGTACTTC.

The J gene is TRBJ1-2, the V gene TRBV9; D is unresolved. The germline V and J ends were trimmed by 0 bases and 3 bases, with 9 bases remaining between them. This CDR3 is 14 amino acids long. CDR1 and CDR2 (germline): SGDLS, YYNGEE. The CDR3 is CASSVEEGYYGYTF. In DNA form, the CDR3 reads TGTGCCAGCAGCGTAGAAGAGGGTTACTATGGCTACACCTTC.